This T cell receptor (beta chain) appears in the sequencing data of a study of PD-1 blockade in classical Hodgkin lymphoma. Points from the study as a whole: Similar baseline diversity was found in complete responders and newly diagnosed patients. Reported findings placed baseline TCR diversity lower in newly diagnosed patients (compared with healthy donors).

With no exception, relapse followed autologous stem cell transplantation in all patients, and brentuximab vedotin exposure varied. The patients, who had relapsed/refractory classical Hodgkin lymphoma, achieved best responses of complete response, partial response or progressive disease. V was pared by 1 base and J by 4 bases, with 8 bases between. The CDR3 is 14 amino acids. Germline-derived CDR1 and CDR2 are SEHNR and FQNEAQ (reference sequence). This clone appeared a single time. What it binds is not known. Clones were sequenced by immunoSEQ multiplex PCR, and TCRdb holds only the in-frame ones, with some missing. The table has roughly 62,000 clones, about 87% seen once; the top ten hold 9.5% to 15%.

The receptor comes from a human donor with classical Hodgkin lymphoma. Sequencing used peripheral blood mononuclear cells (PBMCs), obtained at baseline. The chain is built from TRBV7-9 and TRBJ2-1; D is ambiguous. The CDR3 protein is CASSLVTAYNEQFF. For the CDR3, the DNA is TGTGCCAGCAGCTTAGTTACAGCTTACAATGAGCAGTTCTTC.